Listed below are T cell receptor beta chains from one sample, sequenced in a study of cytomegalovirus exposure and HLA in healthy donors. Clones were sequenced by immunoSEQ multiplex PCR, and TCRdb holds only the in-frame ones, with some missing. The sample shows 150,000 to 200,000 clones, about 88% of them seen only once. Sequencing was performed on PBMCs. The receptor source for this set is a woman aged 18-35 years in good health and CMV-seronegative. CDR3s include the opening cysteine and the closing phenylalanine or tryptophan. D genes are given only for firm matches. Some rows mark clone size as missing; the rest say once, few, many or name a class of expanded clone.

>TRBJ2-5|TRBV7-2|NA|NA
CASSFAGEETQYF
TGTGCCAGCAGCTTCGCCGGAGAAGAGACCCAGTACTTC
>TRBJ2-7|TRBV9|TRBD1|NA
CASSVGDRDGYEQYF
TGTGCCAGCAGCGTTGGGGACAGGGATGGGTACGAGCAGTACTTC
>TRBJ2-5|TRBV6-1|NA|few
CASSSVIQETQYF
TGTGCCAGCAGTTCAGTTATCCAAGAGACCCAGTACTTC
>TRBJ1-2|TRBV28|NA|NA
CASRLTGHLKGNYGYTF
TGTGCCAGCAGACTTACGGGACACCTAAAGGGAAACTATGGCTACACCTTC
>TRBJ2-5|TRBV6-5|TRBD2|once
CASSTSGLGETQYF
TGTGCCAGCAGTACATCGGGACTAGGAGAGACCCAGTACTTC
>TRBJ1-1|TRBV6-4|NA|NA
CASSEWAGNTEAFF
TGTGCCAGCAGTGAATGGGCTGGGAACACTGAAGCTTTCTTT
>TRBJ2-7|TRBV6-6|TRBD1|NA
CASSYSTGQGSYEQYF
TGTGCCAGCAGTTACTCCACGGGACAGGGTTCCTACGAGCAGTACTTC
>TRBJ1-1|TRBV5-1|TRBD1|NA
CASSLGQGRMNTEAFF
TGCGCCAGCAGCTTGGGACAGGGGCGAATGAACACTGAAGCTTTCTTT
>TRBJ2-1|TRBV11-2|NA|NA
CASRLLLSVYNEQFF
TGTGCCAGCAGGCTACTTTTGTCGGTATACAATGAGCAGTTCTTC
>TRBJ1-5|TRBV5-8|NA|NA
CASSLYAQAVWAQHF
TGTGCCAGCAGCTTGTATGCACAGGCCGTTTGGGCCCAGCATTTT
>TRBJ1-2|TRBV6-5|NA|once
CASSHYDPEGSGYTF
TGTGCCAGCAGCCATTATGATCCGGAGGGGTCTGGCTACACCTTC